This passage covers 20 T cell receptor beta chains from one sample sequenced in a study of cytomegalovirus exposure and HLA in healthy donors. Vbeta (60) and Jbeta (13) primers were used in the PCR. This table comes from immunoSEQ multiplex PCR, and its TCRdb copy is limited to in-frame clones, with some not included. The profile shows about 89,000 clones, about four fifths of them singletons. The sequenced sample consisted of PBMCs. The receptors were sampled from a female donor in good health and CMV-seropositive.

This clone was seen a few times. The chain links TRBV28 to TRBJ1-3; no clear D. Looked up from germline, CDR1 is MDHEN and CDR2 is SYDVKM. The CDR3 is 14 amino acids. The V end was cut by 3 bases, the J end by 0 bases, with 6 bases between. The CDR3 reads CASSLGSSGNTIYF. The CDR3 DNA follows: TGTGCCAGCAGTTTGGGGAGCTCTGGAAACACCATATATTTT.

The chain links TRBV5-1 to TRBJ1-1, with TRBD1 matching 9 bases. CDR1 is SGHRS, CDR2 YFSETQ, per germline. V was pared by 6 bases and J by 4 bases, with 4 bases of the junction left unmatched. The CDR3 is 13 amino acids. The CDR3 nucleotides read TGCGCCAGCAACCTGACAGGGGGCACTGAAGCTTTCTTT. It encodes CASNLTGGTEAFF.

CDR3 sequence: CASSESRTQYF. The DNA of the CDR3 is TGCGCCAGCAGTGAGTCTAGGACCCAGTACTTC. The chain employs TRBV10-2 and TRBJ2-5; D is unclear. Per the germline V gene, CDR1 is WSHSY and CDR2 is SAAADI. The length of the CDR3 is 11 residues. The V end was cut by 0 bases, the J end by 7 bases, with 3 bases between.

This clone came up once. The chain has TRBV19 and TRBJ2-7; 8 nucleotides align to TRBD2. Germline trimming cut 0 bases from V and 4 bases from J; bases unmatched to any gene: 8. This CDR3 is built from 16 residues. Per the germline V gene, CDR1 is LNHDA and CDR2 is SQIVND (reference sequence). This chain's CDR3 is CASSIDGTSLFYEQYF. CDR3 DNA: TGTGCCAGTAGTATAGATGGGACTAGTCTCTTTTACGAGCAGTACTTC.

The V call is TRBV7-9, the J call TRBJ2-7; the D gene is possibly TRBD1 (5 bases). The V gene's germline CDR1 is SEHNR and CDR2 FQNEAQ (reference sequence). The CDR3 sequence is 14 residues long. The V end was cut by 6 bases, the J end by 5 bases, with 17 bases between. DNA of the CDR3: TGTGCCAGCAGTCCCGACAGTTATAGGAACGAGCAGTACTTC. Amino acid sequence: CASSPDSYRNEQYF.

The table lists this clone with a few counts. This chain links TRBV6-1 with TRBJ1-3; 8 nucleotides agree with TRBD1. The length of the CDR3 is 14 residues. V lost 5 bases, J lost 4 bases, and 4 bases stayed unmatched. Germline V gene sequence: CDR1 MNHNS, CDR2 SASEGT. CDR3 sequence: CASSPTGVGNTIYF. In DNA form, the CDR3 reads TGTGCCAGCAGTCCGACAGGGGTAGGAAACACCATATATTTT.

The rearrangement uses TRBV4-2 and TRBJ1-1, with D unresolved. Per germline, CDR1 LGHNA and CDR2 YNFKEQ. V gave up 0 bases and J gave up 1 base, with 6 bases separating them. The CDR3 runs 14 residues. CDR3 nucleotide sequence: TGTGCCAGCAGCCAAGAGGGCCCGAACACTGAAGCTTTCTTT. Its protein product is CASSQEGPNTEAFF.

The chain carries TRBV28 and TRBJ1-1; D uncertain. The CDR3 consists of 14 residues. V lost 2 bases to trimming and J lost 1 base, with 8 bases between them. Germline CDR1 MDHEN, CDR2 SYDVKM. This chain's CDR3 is CASSLGGSNTEAFF. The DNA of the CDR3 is TGTGCCAGCAGTTTAGGAGGGTCGAACACTGAAGCTTTCTTT.

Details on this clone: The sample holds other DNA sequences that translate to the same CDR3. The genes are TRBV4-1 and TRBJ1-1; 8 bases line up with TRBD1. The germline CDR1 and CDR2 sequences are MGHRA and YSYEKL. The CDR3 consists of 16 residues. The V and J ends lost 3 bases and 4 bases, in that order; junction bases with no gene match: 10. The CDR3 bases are TGCGCCAGCAGCCAGATTCTTACAGGGGGAGGCACTGAAGCTTTCTTT. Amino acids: CASSQILTGGGTEAFF.

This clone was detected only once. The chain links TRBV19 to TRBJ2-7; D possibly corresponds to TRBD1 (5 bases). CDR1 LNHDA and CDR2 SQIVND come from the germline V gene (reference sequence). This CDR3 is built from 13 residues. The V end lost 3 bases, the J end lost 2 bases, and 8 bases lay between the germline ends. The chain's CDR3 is CASSIDSAYEQYF. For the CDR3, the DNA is TGTGCCAGTAGTATTGACAGTGCCTACGAGCAGTACTTC.

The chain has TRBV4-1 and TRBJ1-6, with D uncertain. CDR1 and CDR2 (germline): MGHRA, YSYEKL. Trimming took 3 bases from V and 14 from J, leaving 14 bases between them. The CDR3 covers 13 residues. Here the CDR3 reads CASSQAKFRSLHF. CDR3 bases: TGCGCCAGCAGCCAGGCCAAGTTTCGATCCCTCCACTTT.

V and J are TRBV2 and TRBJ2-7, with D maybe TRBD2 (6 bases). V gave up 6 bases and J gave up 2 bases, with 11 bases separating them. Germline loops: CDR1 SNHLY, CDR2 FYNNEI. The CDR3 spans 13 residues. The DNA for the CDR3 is TGTGCCAGCAGCCGGGGACTGACCTACGAGCAGTACTTC. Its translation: CASSRGLTYEQYF.

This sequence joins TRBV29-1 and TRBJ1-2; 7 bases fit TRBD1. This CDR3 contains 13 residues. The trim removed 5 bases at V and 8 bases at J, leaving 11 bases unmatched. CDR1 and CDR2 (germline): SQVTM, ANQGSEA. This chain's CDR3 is CSVLRTGSMGYTF. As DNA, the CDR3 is TGCAGCGTTCTTAGGACAGGTAGTATGGGCTACACCTTC.

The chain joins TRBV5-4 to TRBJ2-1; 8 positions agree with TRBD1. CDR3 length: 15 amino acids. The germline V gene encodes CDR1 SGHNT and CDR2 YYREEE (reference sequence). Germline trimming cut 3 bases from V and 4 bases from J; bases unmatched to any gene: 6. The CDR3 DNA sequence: TGTGCCAGCAGCTCTCCCAGGGGGCAGTACAATGAGCAGTTCTTC. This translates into CASSSPRGQYNEQFF.

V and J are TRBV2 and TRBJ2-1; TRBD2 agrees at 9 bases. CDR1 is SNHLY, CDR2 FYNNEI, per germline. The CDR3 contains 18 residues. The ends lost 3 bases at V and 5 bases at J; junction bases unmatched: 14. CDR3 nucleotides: TGTGCCAGCAGTGACTCATCAGGAGGGACTAGCCCCCACAATGAGCAGTTCTTC. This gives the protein CASSDSSGGTSPHNEQFF.

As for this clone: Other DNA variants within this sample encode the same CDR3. CDR3 DNA: TGTGCCAGCAGTTTAACGGCAGGGGGACAGCCCCAGCATTTT. As protein: CASSLTAGGQPQHF. The V call is TRBV27, the J call TRBJ1-5, with 7 positions matching TRBD1. CDR1 is MNHEY, CDR2 SMNVEV, per germline (reference sequence). This CDR3 comprises 14 residues. The ends lost 2 bases at V and 7 bases at J; junction bases unmatched: 5.

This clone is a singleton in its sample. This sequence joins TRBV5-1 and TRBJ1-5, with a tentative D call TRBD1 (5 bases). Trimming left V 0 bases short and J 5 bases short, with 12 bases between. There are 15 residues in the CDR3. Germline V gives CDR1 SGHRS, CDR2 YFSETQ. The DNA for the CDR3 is TGCGCCAGCAGCTTGGCCTCGGGGGGGGATCAGCCCCAGCATTTT. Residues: CASSLASGGDQPQHF.

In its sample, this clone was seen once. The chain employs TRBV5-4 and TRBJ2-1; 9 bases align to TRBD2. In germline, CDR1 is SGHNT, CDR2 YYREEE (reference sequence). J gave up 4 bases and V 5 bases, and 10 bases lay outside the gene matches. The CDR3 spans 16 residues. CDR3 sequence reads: CASSSIAGVGYNEQFF. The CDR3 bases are TGTGCCAGCAGTTCAATAGCGGGAGTAGGGTACAATGAGCAGTTCTTC.

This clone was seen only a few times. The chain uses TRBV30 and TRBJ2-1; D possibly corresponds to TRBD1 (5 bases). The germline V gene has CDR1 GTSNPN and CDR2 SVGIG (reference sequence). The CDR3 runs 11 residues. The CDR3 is CGPRGFAEQFF. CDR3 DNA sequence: TGTGGACCTAGGGGCTTCGCTGAGCAGTTCTTC.

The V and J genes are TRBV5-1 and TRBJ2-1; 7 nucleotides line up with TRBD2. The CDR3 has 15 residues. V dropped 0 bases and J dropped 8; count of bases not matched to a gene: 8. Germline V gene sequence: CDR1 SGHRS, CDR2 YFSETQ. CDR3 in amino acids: CASSLGAGMMDEQFF. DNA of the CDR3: TGCGCCAGCAGCTTGGGAGCGGGAATGATGGATGAGCAGTTCTTC. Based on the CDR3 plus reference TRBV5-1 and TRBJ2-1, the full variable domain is KAGVTQTPRYLIKTRGQQVTLSCSPISGHRSVSWYQQTPGQGLQFLFEYFSETQRNKGNFPGRFSGRQFSNSRSEMNVSTLELGDSALYLCASSLGAGMMDEQFFGPGTRLTVL.